This TCR beta chain was recovered during a study of blood T cell repertoires in COVID-19. Background on the study: From T cells, B-cell-depleted T cells, or PBMCs came the material, which was cDNA or gDNA.

Repertoires were generated with immunoSEQ multiplex PCR, while TCRdb's copy carries only in-frame clones and drops some. The sample has 150,000 or so clones; 85% to 90% are singletons. Germline CDR1 reads LNHDA; CDR2 reads SQIVND (reference sequence). The CDR3 spans 14 residues. V was clipped by 2 bases and J by 4 bases; unmatched bases: 5. Sequencing was carried out using peripheral blood. The rearrangement joins TRBV19 to TRBJ2-7; 7 bases fit TRBD1. This TCR was recovered from a man aged 18 to 29 with acute or convalescent COVID-19. CDR3 nucleotide sequence: TGTGCCAGTAGTATAAACTGGGACAGATACGAGCAGTACTTC. Translated, it gives CASSINWDRYEQYF.